A single TCR beta chain is shown here with its context. Its antigen remains unidentified. This entry is derived from a study of cytomegalovirus exposure and HLA in healthy donors. Points from the study as a whole: As confirmed in vitro, three CMV-associated chains were specific for CMV antigens. The classifier reportedly diagnosed cytomegalovirus status with high sensitivity and specificity. Later findings reportedly placed an Asian-associated ancestry cluster below the roughly 730-donor mean for N-insertions.

The CDR3 is made up of 17 amino acids. In the PCR, 60 Vbeta and 13 Jbeta primers were used. Produced via immunoSEQ multiplex PCR; TCRdb's table is partial and in-frame only. The repertoire shows some 110,000 clones; the top ten hold around 2.2%. The chain is built from TRBV21-1 and TRBJ2-5; the table names TRBD2, a call not compared with the DNA. TRBV21-1 constitutes a pseudogene. Sequencing was done on a sample of PBMCs. The TCR was taken from a middle-aged man in good health and CMV-seronegative. CDR3 protein: CASSNRVRESSSETQYF. For the CDR3, the DNA is TGTGCCAGCAGCAATAGGGTGAGGGAATCTTCGTCGGAGACCCAGTACTTC.